The rows below give T cell receptor beta chains drawn from one sample of a study of T cell repertoires in cytomegalovirus infection. Their recognized antigens are unknown. TCRdb processed the reads anew with MiXCR; each CDR3 protein has one entry. The repertoire holds around 570,000 distinct CDR3 sequences, with roughly 43% as singletons. The sample here was cultured PBMCs, taken from culture after CMV antigen stimulation. The receptor set was obtained from a human donor in good health (CMV status not recorded). Some clones in this sample may be carry-over from other donors' samples. CDR3s include the opening cysteine and the closing phenylalanine or tryptophan. The D gene is left open where the match is weak. Clone size is stated in some rows and not others, as once, few, many or a class when expanded.

size,D,V,J,CDR3,DNA
-,TRBD2,TRBV7-2,TRBJ2-3,CASSPTSGDTDTQYF,TGTGCCAGCAGCCCGACTAGCGGGGACACAGATACGCAGTATTTT
few,-,TRBV7-2,TRBJ2-7,CASSPTKYEQYF,TGTGCCAGCAGCCCTACAAAATACGAGCAGTACTTC
-,TRBD1,TRBV12-3/TRBV12-4,TRBJ1-2,CASSPGQGIGYTF,TGTGCCAGCAGCCCGGGACAGGGTATCGGCTACACCTTC
few,-,TRBV6-1,TRBJ2-5,CASTRQIEETQYF,TGTGCCAGCACAAGACAGATAGAGGAGACCCAGTACTTC
-,TRBD1,TRBV7-2,TRBJ1-2,CASSSDRLDGYTF,TGTGCCAGCAGCTCGGACAGGTTGGATGGCTACACCTTC
few,TRBD2,TRBV25-1,TRBJ2-3,CASSASGRGTDTQYF,TGTGCCAGCAGTGCTAGCGGGAGAGGGACAGATACGCAGTATTTT
-,TRBD2,TRBV7-8,TRBJ2-5,CASSPLVGSGRETQYF,TGTGCCAGCAGCCCACTAGTGGGTAGCGGGAGAGAGACCCAGTACTTC
few,TRBD2,TRBV7-2,TRBJ2-3,CASSLSAGVAGTQYF,TGTGCCAGCAGCTTATCAGCGGGAGTAGCAGGCACGCAGTATTTT
-,-,TRBV7-9,TRBJ2-3,CASPSDPSTDTQYF,TGTGCCAGCCCGTCAGATCCTAGCACAGATACGCAGTATTTT
-,-,TRBV6-6,TRBJ1-5,CASSYRAAANQPQHF,TGTGCCAGCAGCTACCGGGCCGCTGCCAATCAGCCCCAGCATTTT
-,TRBD2,TRBV4-2,TRBJ2-3,CASSETSGGPLGDTQYF,TGTGCCAGCAGCGAAACTAGCGGGGGGCCTCTCGGGGATACGCAGTATTTT
-,TRBD2,TRBV7-2,TRBJ2-5,CVSSSGTSGAGETQYF,TGTGTCAGCAGCTCCGGGACTAGCGGGGCCGGAGAGACCCAGTACTTC
few,-,TRBV19,TRBJ1-5,CASSIDPGGQPQHF,TGTGCCAGTAGTATAGATCCGGGAGGTCAGCCCCAGCATTTT
few,-,TRBV6-1,TRBJ2-1,CASSKRARVQSSLNEQFF,TGTGCCAGCAGTAAGCGTGCAAGGGTGCAATCATCGTTAAATGAGCAGTTCTTC
-,TRBD1,TRBV19,TRBJ1-6,CASGQGANSPLHF,TGTGCCAGCGGACAGGGGGCGAATTCACCCCTCCACTTT
few,-,TRBV7-8,TRBJ1-5,CASSSRSIRVSEPQHF,TGTGCCAGCAGCTCCAGGTCCATCAGGGTCAGCGAGCCCCAGCATTTT
-,-,TRBV6-1,TRBJ1-2,CASSEHGRSKGYGYTF,TGTGCCAGCAGTGAACATGGGCGTTCCAAGGGCTATGGCTACACCTTC